This is a list of T cell receptor beta chains from one sample in a study of blood T cell repertoires in COVID-19. The protocol was immunoSEQ multiplex PCR, while the TCRdb copy is restricted to in-frame clones and leaves out a portion. This table holds around 240,000 clones, around 89% found once. Sequenced sample: PBMCs or T cells enriched from blood (not recorded which). All receptors come from a man in his forties or fifties who had been exposed to COVID-19. Each CDR3 is given with its conserved first and last residue. D genes are given only for firm matches. The size field is filled for only some rows; it gives once, few, many or a size class.

J gene: TRBJ1-5; clone size: NA; D gene: TRBD1; V gene: TRBV19; CDR3 DNA: TGTGCCAGTACCGCAGGCACAGGGGGAAACCAGCCCCAGCATTTT; CDR3 protein: CASTAGTGGNQPQHF
J gene: TRBJ1-1; clone size: NA; D gene: NA; V gene: TRBV7-8; CDR3 DNA: TGTGCCAGCAGCCTGGACTGGGCTAACACTGAAGCTTTCTTT; CDR3 protein: CASSLDWANTEAFF
J gene: TRBJ2-3; clone size: NA; D gene: TRBD1; V gene: TRBV18; CDR3 DNA: TGTGCCAGCTCAACTACAGGGGGCGGCACAGATACGCAGTATTTT; CDR3 protein: CASSTTGGGTDTQYF
J gene: TRBJ2-5; clone size: NA; D gene: NA; V gene: TRBV12-3/TRBV12-4; CDR3 DNA: TGTGCCAGCAGTTTTGCGGGGCCAGAGACCCAGTACTTC; CDR3 protein: CASSFAGPETQYF
J gene: TRBJ1-2; clone size: NA; D gene: TRBD1; V gene: TRBV5-1; CDR3 DNA: TGCGCCAGCAGCCTGGGACAGACCTCTAACTATGGCTACACCTTC; CDR3 protein: CASSLGQTSNYGYTF
J gene: TRBJ2-3; clone size: NA; D gene: NA; V gene: TRBV18; CDR3 DNA: TGTGCCAGCTCACCCCAGGACTTGGATACGCAGTATTTT; CDR3 protein: CASSPQDLDTQYF
J gene: TRBJ1-1; clone size: NA; D gene: NA; V gene: TRBV6-5; CDR3 DNA: TGTGCCAGCAGGGTTGCGGACACTGAAGCTTTCTTT; CDR3 protein: CASRVADTEAFF
J gene: TRBJ1-1; clone size: NA; D gene: TRBD1; V gene: TRBV7-3; CDR3 DNA: TGTGCCAGCAGCTTGGGACAGGGGTTGGAAGCTTTCTTT; CDR3 protein: CASSLGQGLEAFF
J gene: TRBJ2-7; clone size: NA; D gene: TRBD2; V gene: TRBV18; CDR3 DNA: TGTGCCAGCTCACCATGGCTAGCGGGGGGGTCAGGAGAGCAGTACTTC; CDR3 protein: CASSPWLAGGSGEQYF
J gene: TRBJ1-2; clone size: NA; D gene: NA; V gene: TRBV18; CDR3 DNA: TGTGCCAGCCGTACGGGAGGGGATGGCTACACCTTC; CDR3 protein: CASRTGGDGYTF
J gene: TRBJ2-3; clone size: NA; D gene: NA; V gene: TRBV5-5; CDR3 DNA: TGTGCCAGCAGCATAGCTAGCACAGATACGCAGTATTTT; CDR3 protein: CASSIASTDTQYF
J gene: TRBJ1-1; clone size: NA; D gene: NA; V gene: TRBV7-9; CDR3 DNA: TGTGCCAGCAGCCCCCCGCAGGGGAACACTGAAGCTTTCTTT; CDR3 protein: CASSPPQGNTEAFF
J gene: TRBJ2-1; clone size: NA; D gene: TRBD2; V gene: TRBV5-1; CDR3 DNA: TGCGCCAGCAGCACGACTAGCGGAAACAATGAGCAGTTCTTC; CDR3 protein: CASSTTSGNNEQFF
J gene: TRBJ1-5; clone size: NA; D gene: NA; V gene: TRBV28; CDR3 DNA: TGTGCCAGCAGCCCTGCTGGGGGGGGAGGTTTGCTCGGTCAGCCCCAGCATTTT; CDR3 protein: CASSPAGGGGLLGQPQHF
J gene: TRBJ2-3; clone size: NA; D gene: NA; V gene: TRBV29-1; CDR3 DNA: TGCAGCGTTGTGGAGGGGTGGAGCACAGATACGCAGTATTTT; CDR3 protein: CSVVEGWSTDTQYF
J gene: TRBJ1-5; clone size: NA; D gene: TRBD1; V gene: TRBV5-1; CDR3 DNA: TGCGCCAGCAGCCTGACAGGGTATGGGGATAGCAATCAGCCCCAGCATTTT; CDR3 protein: CASSLTGYGDSNQPQHF
J gene: TRBJ2-7; clone size: once; D gene: NA; V gene: TRBV5-1; CDR3 DNA: TGCGCCAGCAGCTTGGCCTTGGGGGGGCCTAACGAGCAGTACTTC; CDR3 protein: CASSLALGGPNEQYF
J gene: TRBJ1-2; clone size: NA; D gene: NA; V gene: TRBV10-2; CDR3 DNA: TGCGCCAGCAGTGTCTTTGGGCAGGCGTTAACCTATGGCTACACCTTC; CDR3 protein: CASSVFGQALTYGYTF
J gene: TRBJ2-3; clone size: once; D gene: TRBD2; V gene: TRBV5-1; CDR3 DNA: TGCGCCAGCAGCTTGGGTTCGGCTAGCGGGGTCCTTGCAGATACGCAGTATTTT; CDR3 protein: CASSLGSASGVLADTQYF
J gene: TRBJ1-4; clone size: NA; D gene: TRBD1; V gene: TRBV2; CDR3 DNA: TGTGCCAGCAGCGGACAGGGAGTAGCTAATGAAAAACTGTTTTTT; CDR3 protein: CASSGQGVANEKLFF
J gene: TRBJ1-1; clone size: NA; D gene: NA; V gene: TRBV11-3; CDR3 DNA: TGTGCCAGCAGAGTTTCAGGAAACACTGAAGCTTTCTTT; CDR3 protein: CASRVSGNTEAFF
J gene: TRBJ2-7; clone size: NA; D gene: NA; V gene: TRBV21-1; CDR3 DNA: TGTGCCAGCCGGTCGCGGGCCGCAGAGAGCCCCTACGAGCAGTACTTC; CDR3 protein: CASRSRAAESPYEQYF
J gene: TRBJ2-2; clone size: NA; D gene: TRBD2; V gene: TRBV5-1; CDR3 DNA: TGCGCCAGTCGAAGCGGGAGTAGAACCGGGGAGCTGTTTTTT; CDR3 protein: CASRSGSRTGELFF